The rows below give T cell receptor beta chains drawn from one sample of a study of T-cell memory formation after mild COVID-19. TCRdb fed the 5' RACE reads into MiXCR, producing one record per CDR3 protein. The sample contains 550,000 to 600,000 distinct CDR3 sequences, about 20% of which appear only once. Input material: PBMCs or a T cell subset sorted from them (not recorded which). The source is an adult woman who had mild COVID-19 (a few samples of this study predate the infection). Cell type and time point are not known. Both conserved end residues are part of each CDR3. The order of the fields is V gene, D gene, clone size, J gene, CDR3 protein, CDR3 DNA. D genes are given only for firm matches. Only part of the rows carry a size: once, few, many, or a class if the clone is expanded.

TRBV29-1	.	.	TRBJ2-7	CSVEAASVSYEQYF	TGCAGCGTTGAAGCCGCTAGCGTGAGCTACGAGCAGTACTTC
TRBV7-9	.	few	TRBJ2-3	CASSSGVTSTDTQYF	TGTGCCAGCAGCTCAGGGGTAACTAGCACAGATACGCAGTATTTT
TRBV3-1	TRBD2	few	TRBJ2-7	CASSQAGTSGSEEQYF	TGTGCCAGCAGCCAAGCCGGGACTAGCGGGAGTGAAGAGCAGTACTTC
TRBV28	TRBD2	.	TRBJ2-3	CASSPWTSGSGGGWTDTQYF	TGTGCCAGCAGTCCGTGGACTAGCGGGAGTGGGGGGGGATGGACAGATACGCAGTATTTT
TRBV6-5	.	.	TRBJ2-1	CASSYSEGSSYNEQFF	TGTGCCAGCAGTTACTCGGAGGGATCCTCCTACAATGAGCAGTTCTTC
TRBV6-2/TRBV6-3	.	.	TRBJ1-5	CASSLGHLYSNQPQHF	TGTGCCAGCAGTTTAGGGCATCTCTATAGCAATCAGCCCCAGCATTTT
TRBV3-1	.	few	TRBJ2-1	CASSHPGRGSYNEQFF	TGTGCCAGCAGTCATCCTGGCAGGGGCTCCTACAATGAGCAGTTCTTC
TRBV4-3	TRBD1	few	TRBJ1-1	CASSQTGGLGTEAFF	TGCGCCAGCAGCCAAACAGGGGGCTTGGGCACTGAAGCTTTCTTT
TRBV12-3/TRBV12-4	.	few	TRBJ2-7	CASSLRENVYEQYF	TGTGCCAGCAGTTTAAGGGAGAACGTCTACGAGCAGTACTTC
TRBV27	.	few	TRBJ1-1	CASSFWGGLRTEAFF	TGTGCCAGCAGTTTCTGGGGAGGACTAAGGACTGAAGCTTTCTTT
TRBV14	TRBD2	few	TRBJ2-7	CASSRDAGGSYEQYF	TGTGCCAGCAGCCGTGATGCGGGGGGCAGCTACGAGCAGTACTTC
TRBV5-6	TRBD2	few	TRBJ2-1	CASSLGLDGNEQFF	TGTGCCAGCAGCTTAGGACTAGATGGCAATGAGCAGTTCTTC
TRBV7-2	.	few	TRBJ2-4	CASSPDPGNIQYF	TGTGCCAGCAGCCCCGACCCGGGGAACATTCAGTACTTC
TRBV24-1	.	.	TRBJ2-2	CATSVSRTGELFF	TGTGCCACCAGTGTTTCACGCACCGGGGAGCTGTTTTTT
TRBV7-7	.	once	TRBJ1-1	CASSPQQGTEAFF	TGTGCCAGCAGCCCACAGCAGGGCACTGAAGCTTTCTTT
TRBV7-8	TRBD1	many	TRBJ1-3	CASSLGDRGLYF	TGTGCCAGCAGCTTAGGGGACAGGGGACTGTATTTT
TRBV5-1	.	few	TRBJ1-4	CASSDAGTSSEKLFF	TGCGCCAGCAGCGATGCCGGAACTTCAAGTGAAAAACTGTTTTTT
TRBV5-1	.	.	TRBJ2-5	CASSSLQGTPQETQYF	TGCGCCAGCAGCTCCCTACAGGGAACTCCCCAAGAGACCCAGTACTTC
TRBV29-1	.	few	TRBJ2-7	CSVAGVDSPYEQYF	TGCAGCGTCGCCGGGGTGGACTCCCCCTACGAGCAGTACTTC
TRBV4-3	.	few	TRBJ2-7	CASSQLPDRNYEQYF	TGCGCCAGCAGCCAGCTACCGGACAGAAACTACGAGCAGTACTTC
TRBV10-3	.	.	TRBJ1-2	CAISEQPGNYGYTF	TGTGCCATCAGTGAACAGCCTGGCAACTATGGCTACACCTTC
TRBV5-5	.	few	TRBJ2-5	CASSLYGEQETQYF	TGTGCCAGCAGCTTGTATGGGGAACAAGAGACCCAGTACTTC
TRBV24-1	.	few	TRBJ1-2	CATSDWQANYGYTF	TGTGCCACCAGTGATTGGCAGGCTAACTATGGCTACACCTTC
TRBV4-1	.	many	TRBJ2-7	CASSPRDGSYEQYF	TGCGCCAGCAGCCCCCGGGACGGATCCTACGAGCAGTACTTC
TRBV12-3/TRBV12-4	.	.	TRBJ2-5	CASSSAQGQETQYF	TGTGCCAGCAGTTCAGCCCAGGGGCAAGAGACCCAGTACTTC
TRBV6-2/TRBV6-3	.	few	TRBJ2-3	CASGRTDTQYF	TGTGCCAGCGGGCGGACAGATACGCAGTATTTT
TRBV2	.	.	TRBJ2-7	CASSEESTYEQYF	TGTGCCAGCAGTGAAGAATCGACCTACGAGCAGTACTTC
TRBV4-2	TRBD2	few	TRBJ2-3	CANNPTSAVRTDTQYF	TGTGCCAACAACCCAACTAGCGCGGTGCGCACAGATACGCAGTATTTT
TRBV5-6	TRBD1	.	TRBJ2-7	CASSSPKQGVTYEQYF	TGTGCCAGCAGCTCGCCTAAGCAGGGGGTCACCTACGAGCAGTACTTC
TRBV19	TRBD1	few	TRBJ1-1	CASSLRQGMSTEAFF	TGTGCCAGTAGTCTTCGACAGGGAATGAGCACTGAAGCTTTCTTT
TRBV19	TRBD1	.	TRBJ2-2	CATGGWGTGNTGELFF	TGTGCCACCGGGGGATGGGGGACAGGGAACACCGGGGAGCTGTTTTTT
TRBV14	TRBD1	.	TRBJ1-2	CASSQGTGVPGYTF	TGTGCCAGCAGCCAAGGCACAGGGGTGCCTGGCTACACCTTC
TRBV11-2	TRBD2	once	TRBJ2-1	CASSLREGQYEQFF	TGTGCCAGCAGCTTGCGGGAGGGCCAGTACGAGCAGTTCTTC
TRBV11-2	TRBD2	.	TRBJ2-3	CASSRDGGITDTQYF	TGTGCCAGCAGCCGGGACGGGGGGATCACAGATACGCAGTATTTT
TRBV6-2/TRBV6-3	TRBD2	.	TRBJ2-3	CASSFTTSGLLYTQYF	TGTGCCAGCAGCTTTACGACTAGCGGGCTACTCTATACGCAGTATTTT
TRBV3-1	.	.	TRBJ2-1	CASSRASEQFF	TGTGCCAGCAGCCGTGCCAGTGAGCAGTTCTTC
TRBV6-5	.	few	TRBJ2-1	CASSYGTVLRDNEQFF	TGTGCCAGCAGTTACGGGACCGTTCTTAGGGACAATGAGCAGTTCTTC
TRBV12-3/TRBV12-4	TRBD1	few	TRBJ1-5	CASSSQGGAFNQPQHF	TGTGCCAGCAGTTCTCAGGGGGGGGCCTTCAATCAGCCCCAGCATTTT
TRBV3-1	TRBD1	few	TRBJ2-1	CASSQEDRGEQFF	TGTGCCAGCAGCCAAGAAGACAGGGGTGAGCAGTTCTTC
TRBV5-1	TRBD1	few	TRBJ1-4	CASSSGTGWTNEKLFF	TGCGCCAGCAGCTCCGGGACAGGGTGGACTAATGAAAAACTGTTTTTT
TRBV4-1	TRBD2	.	TRBJ2-5	CASSQEGTSGATGDQYF	TGCGCCAGCAGCCAAGAGGGAACTAGCGGGGCCACGGGGGACCAGTACTTC
TRBV19	.	few	TRBJ2-1	CASSIVEGVEQFF	TGTGCCAGTAGTATAGTTGAGGGGGTTGAGCAGTTCTTC
TRBV5-5	TRBD1	.	TRBJ2-7	CASSLPQGAKDYEQYF	TGTGCCAGCAGCTTGCCTCAGGGGGCTAAAGACTACGAGCAGTACTTC
TRBV7-9	.	few	TRBJ2-3	CASRDRISTDTQYF	TGTGCCAGCAGGGATAGAATAAGCACAGATACGCAGTATTTT
TRBV29-1	.	.	TRBJ1-2	CSVVTTVSYGYTF	TGCAGCGTTGTGACCACTGTGAGCTATGGCTACACCTTC
TRBV9	TRBD2	.	TRBJ2-3	CASSGPGLGDTQYF	TGTGCCAGCAGCGGACCGGGACTAGGAGATACGCAGTATTTT
TRBV24-1	TRBD1	few	TRBJ1-1	CATSDGTANTEAFF	TGTGCCACCAGTGATGGGACAGCAAACACTGAAGCTTTCTTT
TRBV11-3	.	few	TRBJ1-1	CASSLRIRLGDTEAFF	TGTGCCAGCAGCTTGCGGATCAGGCTAGGGGACACTGAAGCTTTCTTT
TRBV7-2	.	.	TRBJ2-5	CASSLATLARETQYF	TGTGCCAGCAGCTTAGCCACGCTAGCTAGGGAGACCCAGTACTTC
TRBV7-8	TRBD2	few	TRBJ2-3	CASSPSGGYTDTQYF	TGTGCCAGCAGCCCCAGCGGGGGTTACACAGATACGCAGTATTTT
TRBV7-8	.	few	TRBJ2-1	CASSLVGYEQFF	TGTGCCAGCAGCTTAGTGGGCTATGAGCAGTTCTTC
TRBV12-3/TRBV12-4	TRBD1	.	TRBJ2-7	CASSLVGDRAREQYF	TGTGCCAGTAGTTTAGTCGGAGACAGGGCTCGCGAGCAGTACTTC
TRBV7-9	.	.	TRBJ1-5	CASSLGGVNLWSNQPQHF	TGTGCCAGCAGCTTAGGGGGAGTAAATCTTTGGAGCAATCAGCCCCAGCATTTT
TRBV11-2	TRBD1	few	TRBJ2-7	CASSSDRGLVYEQYF	TGTGCCAGCAGCTCAGACAGGGGGCTTGTCTACGAGCAGTACTTC
TRBV12-3/TRBV12-4	TRBD2	.	TRBJ2-7	CASRNSGSNYEQYF	TGTGCCAGCAGGAATAGCGGGAGCAATTACGAGCAGTACTTC
TRBV4-3	.	.	TRBJ2-2	CASSQVRMSGSGELFF	TGCGCCAGCAGCCAAGTACGGATGTCGGGTTCCGGGGAGCTGTTTTTT
TRBV5-1	.	.	TRBJ2-1	CASSLNSQNNEQFF	TGCGCCAGCAGCTTGAACTCCCAAAACAATGAGCAGTTCTTC
TRBV5-1	TRBD1	.	TRBJ1-5	CASSATGGNQPQHF	TGCGCCAGCAGTGCGACAGGGGGCAATCAGCCCCAGCATTTT
TRBV7-2	TRBD2	.	TRBJ2-1	CASSPGLGLAGFGDNEQFF	TGTGCCAGCAGCCCGGGACTAGGACTAGCGGGATTTGGGGACAATGAGCAGTTCTTC
TRBV10-3	.	.	TRBJ1-4	CAISPGPDSGEKLFF	TGTGCCATCAGCCCCGGACCCGACAGTGGGGAAAAACTGTTTTTT